What follows is one T cell receptor (beta chain) and its context. Its antigen is not identified. Every patient was affected by relapse after autologous stem cell transplantation, while exposure to brentuximab vedotin was not uniform. This specimen belongs to a study of PD-1 blockade in classical Hodgkin lymphoma. Overall study: Patients received nivolumab 3 mg/kg intravenously every 2 weeks. Study-level findings and limits: Whatever underlies the repertoire differences (possibly disease activity or prior therapy) remains undefined. In newly diagnosed patients, baseline TCR diversity was reportedly below that of healthy donors. Complete responders possessed baseline diversity comparable to newly diagnosed patients.

Libraries were prepared by immunoSEQ multiplex PCR; TCRdb keeps only in-frame clonotypes and omits some of them. This sample has tens of thousands of clones, with roughly 91% found just once. Deletions cut 6 bases from V and 3 bases from J, with 11 bases between. Germline loops: CDR1 SGHNT, CDR2 YYREEE (reference sequence). The CDR3 sequence is 13 residues long. This rearrangement joins TRBV5-4 to TRBJ2-3; perhaps TRBD1 as D (6 bases). Sequences were derived from peripheral blood mononuclear cells (PBMCs), sampled at baseline. The sequence was collected from a human donor with classical Hodgkin lymphoma. CDR3 in amino acids: CASIPTGTDTQYF. The DNA of the CDR3 is TGTGCCAGCATACCAACAGGGACAGATACGCAGTATTTT.